Here is one T cell receptor beta chain with its context. This specimen belongs to a study of blood T cell repertoires in COVID-19. Study context: Italy, Spain and the United States were the sources of the convalescent and acute COVID-19 samples.

Under the authors' procedure: For nucleated cells, counts were estimated from reference gene primer amplification. TCRdb keeps only in-frame clones here, not all; method: immunoSEQ multiplex PCR. That table furnishes V, J and clone size, whereas the DNA furnished D and trimming. Of 150,000 to 200,000 clones listed, around 86% were seen once; the top ten hold over 10%. The germline V and J ends were trimmed by 4 bases and 3 bases, with 6 bases remaining between them. CDR3 length: 13 amino acids. The germline V gene has CDR1 SNHLY and CDR2 FYNNEI. The sequence was obtained from a man between 70 and 80 years old who had recovered from COVID-19. The specimen was peripheral blood. The chain is built from TRBV2 and TRBJ1-4; D might be TRBD1 (6 bases). CDR3 sequence (DNA): TGTGCCAGCAGTGGACAGGCTAATGAAAAACTGTTTTTT. This encodes CASSGQANEKLFF.